A single sample gave rise to the 15 T cell receptor beta chains below, sequenced in a study of control samples from healthy donors and cancer patients. TCRdb keeps only in-frame clones here, not all; method: immunoSEQ multiplex PCR. This table holds about 95,000 clones, 70% to 90% found once. Specimen: blood. These receptor sequences come from a man aged 30-40 years in good health.

The V call is TRBV4-2, the J call TRBJ1-3, with no clear D. The germline CDR1 and CDR2 sequences are LGHNA and YNFKEQ. Trimming took 1 base from V and 0 from J, leaving 10 bases between them. The length of the CDR3 is 16 residues. The CDR3 bases are TGTGCCAGCAGCCAAGGGGTCAAAACCTCTGGAAACACCATATATTTT. Translated: CASSQGVKTSGNTIYF.

The rearrangement joins TRBV28 to TRBJ2-2; D is uncertain. Germline CDR1 MDHEN, CDR2 SYDVKM. The CDR3 covers 12 residues. Between the trimmed V and J ends, which lost 5 bases and 6 bases, there was a span of 7 bases. The CDR3 loop is CASSRPPGELFF. As DNA, the CDR3 is TGTGCCAGCAGTCGCCCCCCCGGGGAGCTGTTTTTT.

The chain has TRBV30 and TRBJ1-6; the match to TRBD1 covers 7 bases. Germline V gene data show CDR1 as GTSNPN and CDR2 as SVGIG (reference sequence). The CDR3 contains 12 residues. V dropped 5 bases and J dropped 10; count of bases not matched to a gene: 5. The CDR3 DNA sequence: TGTGCCTGGGACAGGGCTCGATCACCCCTCCACTTT. This gives the protein CAWDRARSPLHF.

The rearrangement links TRBV2 to TRBJ2-7; D possibly corresponds to TRBD2 (5 bases). Germline lookup yields CDR1 SNHLY and CDR2 FYNNEI. Trimming pared 10 bases from V and 6 bases from J, leaving 13 bases between. The CDR3 length is 11 residues. In DNA form, the CDR3 reads TGTGCCATCAATAAGGACTTCGAGCAGTACTTC. Residues: CAINKDFEQYF.

V usage is TRBV6-5 and J usage is TRBJ1-2; TRBD1 is a possible D gene (6 bases). Germline assignment: CDR1 MNHEY and CDR2 SVGAGI. The length of the CDR3 is 14 residues. V was shortened by 9 bases and J by 4 bases, with 18 bases between the two germline ends. In DNA, the CDR3 is TGTGCCAGAGGGACACACGAATCGGGCTATGGCTACACCTTC. Its protein product is CARGTHESGYGYTF.

The V call is TRBV2, the J call TRBJ1-6, with a tentative D call TRBD1 (5 bases). Trimming took off 7 bases at V and 8 bases at J, with 15 bases between the two ends. Germline V gene sequence: CDR1 SNHLY, CDR2 FYNNEI. The CDR3 runs 14 residues. The CDR3 DNA follows: TGTGCCAGCAATCGGGCAGGGAGAGATTCACCCCTCCACTTT. Amino acids: CASNRAGRDSPLHF.

The V call is TRBV5-8, the J call TRBJ2-2; the D is unclear. This CDR3 has 12 residues. Trimming left V 4 bases short and J 5 bases short, with 6 bases between. CDR1 and CDR2 (germline): SGHTS, YDEGEE. Written as DNA, the CDR3 is TGTGCCAGCAGCGCCGAGACCGGGGAGCTGTTTTTT. As protein: CASSAETGELFF.

This chain joins TRBV3-1 (or the pseudogene TRBV3-2) and TRBJ2-1; D ambiguous. The CDR3 consists of 13 residues. Germline CDR1 reads LGHDT; CDR2 reads YNNKEL (reference sequence). The germline V and J ends were trimmed by 5 bases and 10 bases, with 15 bases remaining between them. The CDR3 loop is CASSYATGREQFF. The CDR3 DNA follows: TGTGCCAGCAGCTATGCGACCGGGCGGGAGCAGTTCTTC.

V usage is TRBV28 and J usage is TRBJ2-3; D is unclear. Germline V gene sequence: CDR1 MDHEN, CDR2 SYDVKM. The CDR3 runs 13 residues. Trimming took 3 bases from V and 6 from J, leaving 10 bases between them. CDR3 protein: CASSFYAGDTQYF. The CDR3 bases are TGTGCCAGCAGTTTCTACGCCGGGGATACGCAGTATTTT.

V usage is TRBV7-3 and J usage is TRBJ1-1; D remains unclear. Trimming shortened V by 2 bases and J by 5 bases, and 9 bases separated the two germline ends. The CDR3 loop spans 13 amino acids. Germline V gene data show CDR1 as SGHTA and CDR2 as FQGTGA. The CDR3 nucleotides are TGTGCCAGCAGCTTATTAAGCCGGACTGAAGCTTTCTTT. Translated: CASSLLSRTEAFF.

The chain carries TRBV7-3 and TRBJ1-5; D is undetermined. The CDR3 is 13 residues long. Germline V lookup: CDR1 SGHTA, CDR2 FQGTGA. V dropped 5 bases and J dropped 0 bases, with 5 bases sitting between them. Here the CDR3 reads CASSPNSNQPQHF. In nucleotides, the CDR3 is TGTGCCAGCAGCCCTAATAGCAATCAGCCCCAGCATTTT. Supplemented by reference TRBV7-3 and TRBJ1-5, the full variable domain reads GAGVSQTPSNKVTEKGKYVELRCDPISGHTALYWYRQSLGQGPEFLIYFQGTGAADDSGLPNDRFFAVRPEGSVSTLKIQRTERGDSAVYLCASSPNSNQPQHFGDGTRLSIL.

This chain links TRBV21-1 with TRBJ1-2. TRBV21-1 represents a pseudogene. This CDR3 has 16 residues. The CDR3 is CASSKGEAGDLYGYTF. CDR3 nucleotides: TGTGCCAGCAGCAAAGGGGAGGCAGGGGACCTCTATGGCTACACCTTC.

V is TRBV5-1 and J is TRBJ2-3; D is uncertain. V was trimmed by 6 bases and J by 4 bases, leaving 6 bases between them. Germline-derived CDR1 and CDR2 are SGHRS and YFSETQ. This CDR3 has 11 residues. As DNA, the CDR3 is TGCGCCAGCATTTGGGCAGATACGCAGTATTTT. This gives the protein CASIWADTQYF.

There are a few counts of this clone. This chain joins TRBV14 and TRBJ1-3; no definite D call. From germline, CDR1 is SGHDN and CDR2 FVKESK. CDR3 length: 14 amino acids. Trimming cost V 2 bases and J 0 bases, with 5 bases left between them. The CDR3 DNA follows: TGTGCCAGCAGCCAATTACTCTCTGGAAACACCATATATTTT. This sequence encodes CASSQLLSGNTIYF.

The rearrangement joins TRBV6-5 to TRBJ2-1, with D maybe TRBD2 (6 bases). CDR3 length: 13 residues. The germline V and J ends were trimmed by 8 bases and 8 bases, with 16 bases remaining between them. Germline lookup yields CDR1 MNHEY and CDR2 SVGAGI. The CDR3 protein is CASGGDRGDEQFF. The DNA for the CDR3 is TGTGCCAGCGGAGGGGACCGCGGGGATGAGCAGTTCTTC.